This T cell receptor (beta chain) was sequenced during a study of T cells in Graves' hyperthyroidism and ophthalmopathy (dated by TCRdb to the late 2010s). Background for the entire study: Peripheral blood was sampled at the time of initial diagnosis, prior to any treatment. According to the paper, TCR Vbeta CDR3 sequencing was carried out on roughly 130 peripheral blood samples, which came from over 40 ophthalmopathy, 75 to 80 hyperthyroidism and about 17 progressor patients. Whether ophthalmopathy could be predicted prospectively was tested in an independent validation cohort made up of approximately 19 hyperthyroidism patients plus 17 patients who later progressed to ophthalmopathy. Following sampling, methimazole starting at 30 mg daily was given to hyperthyroidism patients, and high-dose intravenous methylprednisolone was given to ophthalmopathy patients. To identify TCR V-J signatures that set the groups apart, the researchers used a discovery cohort of 100 patients, made up of some 41 with Graves' ophthalmopathy and about 60 with stable Graves' hyperthyroidism. The 100 or so discovery patients were randomly split 7:3 into training and test sets. In over five Graves' hyperthyroidism patients, the study also compared T-cell repertoires from thyroid tissue with T-cell repertoires from blood. Here is what the overall study found, with its caveats: Most expanded thyroid clonotypes (frequency above 0.001) were also detected in blood, suggesting blood repertoires may reflect thyroid immune responses. No statistical method was used to set the sample size in advance, and investigators knew the group allocation. In validation, the model predicted progression to ophthalmopathy with approximately 71% sensitivity and roughly 75% specificity, a median of 6.5 months before onset. A model built on a 13 V-J signature distinguished ophthalmopathy from stable hyperthyroidism, reaching over 85% sensitivity and 81.08% specificity in cross-validation and 80%/75% in testing.

The TCR beta CDR3 regions were amplified from the RNA transcripts. The TCR CDR3 was subjected to a first round of RT-PCR using the HTBI primer set and the Qiagen OneStep RT-PCR kit. Libraries were constructed in a second round of multiplex PCR, after which size selection and purification were performed. Libraries were sequenced paired-end with 100 bp reads on an Illumina HiSeq2000. In the paper's pipeline: Raw data were processed with SOAPnuke, discarding reads with adapters, uncalled bases, mean Phred below 15, or no exact constant-primer or identifier match. High-quality paired reads were merged using COPE v1.2.5, and each unique nucleotide sequence was defined as a clonotype. MiTCR v1.1 was used to align the clonotypes against IMGT TRBV, TRBD and TRBJ reference segments. The analysis included only V-J combinations with a frequency above 0.0001, which together covered around 99% of the repertoires. A TCS score was defined as the ratio of F50 (clonal expansion) to E x V (chaos), with BLOSUM62-based TCRdist applied between CDR3 peptides within each V-J. Welch's t-statistics and random forest reduced 500 to 550 V-J features to 13, which were used in a naive Bayes classifier (R e1071). Through fastp at Q25 and MiXCR, TCRdb rebuilt clones from the public reads, retaining in-frame beta chains. Each CDR3 protein gets just one entry, which takes the most common genes and DNA from the rows behind it. The V and J calls come from TCRdb's annotation, not from the publication. The sample has hundreds of thousands of distinct CDR3 sequences on record, 15% to 17% of them singletons. The ten largest clonotypes hold roughly 8% of the sample.

This clonotype was observed many times. It has no known antigen specificity. No quality values exist for individual bases; no much larger clone is one base distant. Stable Graves' hyperthyroidism was defined as the absence of progression to ophthalmopathy over 18 months of follow-up. Hyperthyroidism patients were newly diagnosed, with disease duration under 2 months, and aged 18 to 65 years. Exclusion was applied to patients with uncontrolled infections, other autoimmune diseases, pregnancy or lactation. Diagnoses were based on clinical symptoms, serum thyroxine and TRAb, thyroid ultrasound and orbital computed tomography. PBMCs were isolated from roughly 10 ml of fresh peripheral blood by Ficoll-Paque density gradient centrifugation. Total RNA was extracted using Trizol reagent, and RNA quality was assessed on an Agilent 2100 Bioanalyzer. CDR1 SGHVS and CDR2 FNYEAQ are derived from the germline V gene. The CDR3 runs 15 amino acids, cysteine and phenylalanine included. The read is trimmed to its CDR3 DNA, 45 bases read in frame from base 1. The V end gives up 5 bases and the J end 0 bases, leaving 4 bases in the junction not matched to a gene.

Here the chain combines TRBV7-6 and TRBJ1-3, with 7 bases in between that match TRBD1. Sequenced sample: blood. The TCR was taken from a woman aged 18 to 35 with Graves' hyperthyroidism. The DNA sequence follows: TGTGCCAGCAGCCCCGACAGGGTCTCTGGAAACACCATATATTTT. Translation gives CASSPDRVSGNTIYF.